The present TCR beta chain was sequenced within a study of shared clonotypes between healthy human individuals. Study-level points and caveats: Few donors limited the genetic and exposure-history diversity represented. Shared clonotypes across all four donors exceeded non-shared ones in generation probability.

Trimming pared 6 bases from V and 1 base from J, leaving 13 bases between. CDR1 is SGHNT, CDR2 YYREEE, per germline (reference sequence). The CDR3 spans 14 residues. Clones were sequenced by immunoSEQ multiplex PCR, and TCRdb holds only the in-frame ones, with some missing. The sample lists some 2.1 million clones, 90% to 95% seen once, with roughly 0.13% in the top ten. About this clone itself: The antigen is not known.

The study enrolled healthy HIV-negative adults without recent acute infections or vaccinations as donors. The donor cohort consisted entirely of Caucasian adults residing in Nashville, Tennessee. Sequencing input: naive CD4+ T cells sorted from blood. Subset: CD45RA+ positively selected. The gene calls are TRBV5-4 and TRBJ1-2; D possibly corresponds to TRBD1 (5 bases). This sequence was found in a man between 18 and 29 years old in good health. The CDR3: CASTPGGFNYGYTF. CDR3 coding DNA: TGTGCCAGCACCCCGGGGGGGTTTAACTATGGCTACACCTTC.